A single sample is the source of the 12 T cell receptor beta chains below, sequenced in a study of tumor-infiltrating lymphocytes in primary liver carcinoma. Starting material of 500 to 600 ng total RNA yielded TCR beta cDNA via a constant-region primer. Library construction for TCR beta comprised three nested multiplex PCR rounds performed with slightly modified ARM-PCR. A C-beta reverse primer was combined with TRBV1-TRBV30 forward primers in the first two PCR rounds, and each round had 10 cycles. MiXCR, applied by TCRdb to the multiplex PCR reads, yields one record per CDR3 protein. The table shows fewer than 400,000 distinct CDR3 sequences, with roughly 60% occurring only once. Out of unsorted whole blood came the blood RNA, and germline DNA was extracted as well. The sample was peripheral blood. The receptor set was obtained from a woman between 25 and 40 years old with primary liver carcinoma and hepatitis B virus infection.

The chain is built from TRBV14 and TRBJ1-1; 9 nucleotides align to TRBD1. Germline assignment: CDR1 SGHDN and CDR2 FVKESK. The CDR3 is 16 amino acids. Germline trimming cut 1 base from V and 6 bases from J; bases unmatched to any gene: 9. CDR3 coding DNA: TGTGCCAGCAGCCAAGCAAAGTGGGGACAGGGTGCTGAAGCTTTCTTT. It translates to CASSQAKWGQGAEAFF.

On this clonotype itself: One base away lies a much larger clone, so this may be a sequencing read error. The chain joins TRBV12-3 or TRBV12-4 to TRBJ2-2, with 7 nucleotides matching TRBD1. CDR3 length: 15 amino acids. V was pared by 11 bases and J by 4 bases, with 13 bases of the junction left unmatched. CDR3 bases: TGTGCCGGCGGTTCCCGTGGGACAGCCACCGGGGAGCTGTTTTTT. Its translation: CAGGSRGTATGELFF.

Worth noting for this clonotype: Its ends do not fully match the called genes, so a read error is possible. The CDR3 DNA follows: TGTGCCAGCTGCTTAGTGTTGGTTTACAATGAGCAGTTCTTC. Protein: CASCLVLVYNEQFF. The J gene is TRBJ2-1, the V gene TRBV11-1; D is uncertain. The CDR3 is made up of 14 amino acids. CDR1 and CDR2 from the germline V gene are SGHAT and FQDESV (reference sequence).

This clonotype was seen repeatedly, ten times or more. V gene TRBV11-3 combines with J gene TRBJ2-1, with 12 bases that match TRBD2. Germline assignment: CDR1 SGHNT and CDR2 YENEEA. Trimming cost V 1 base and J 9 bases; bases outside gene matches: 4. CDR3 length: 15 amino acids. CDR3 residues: CASSLGLAGGSEQFF. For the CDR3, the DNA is TGTGCCAGCAGCTTAGGTCTAGCGGGAGGGAGTGAGCAGTTCTTC.

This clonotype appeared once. CDR3 in amino acids: CASSLHGVRNEQFF. The CDR3 bases are TGTGCCAGCAGTTTACACGGGGTTCGTAATGAGCAGTTCTTC. This chain links TRBV28 with TRBJ2-1; D might be TRBD2 (5 bases). Trimming removed 2 bases from V and 7 bases from J, with 12 bases in between. This CDR3 has 14 amino acids. In germline, CDR1 is MDHEN, CDR2 SYDVKM.

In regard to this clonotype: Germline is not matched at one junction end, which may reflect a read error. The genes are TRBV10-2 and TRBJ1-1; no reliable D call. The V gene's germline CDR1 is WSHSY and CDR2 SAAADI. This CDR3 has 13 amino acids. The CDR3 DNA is TGCGGCGGCAGTGAAGTAGAAAACACTGAAGTTTTCTTT. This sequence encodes CGGSEVENTEVFF.

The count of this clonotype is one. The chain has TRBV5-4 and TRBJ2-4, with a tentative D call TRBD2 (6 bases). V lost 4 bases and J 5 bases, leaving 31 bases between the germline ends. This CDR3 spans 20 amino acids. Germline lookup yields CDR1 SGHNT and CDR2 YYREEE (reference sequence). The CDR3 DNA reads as TGTGCCAGCAGCCCCTCGGGTGTAGAAAGCGGGCCATCAAGGGAAAACATTCAGTACTTC. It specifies CASSPSGVESGPSRENIQYF.

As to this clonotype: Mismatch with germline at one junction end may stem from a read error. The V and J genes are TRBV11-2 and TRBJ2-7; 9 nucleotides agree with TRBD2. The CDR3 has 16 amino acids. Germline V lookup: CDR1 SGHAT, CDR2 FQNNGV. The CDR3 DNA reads TGTCCCAGTAGCTTAGTTCCCGGCGGGAGGGTGGACGAGCAGTACTTC. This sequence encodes CPSSLVPGGRVDEQYF.

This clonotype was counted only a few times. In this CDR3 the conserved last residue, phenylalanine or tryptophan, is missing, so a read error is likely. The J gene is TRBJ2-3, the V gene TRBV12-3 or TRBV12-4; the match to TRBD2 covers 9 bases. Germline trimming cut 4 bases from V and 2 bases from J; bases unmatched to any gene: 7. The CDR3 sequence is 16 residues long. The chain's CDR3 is CASSSHSGGNTDTQYL. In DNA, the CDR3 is TGTGCCAGCAGTTCTCATAGCGGGGGAAACACAGATACGCAGTATCTT.

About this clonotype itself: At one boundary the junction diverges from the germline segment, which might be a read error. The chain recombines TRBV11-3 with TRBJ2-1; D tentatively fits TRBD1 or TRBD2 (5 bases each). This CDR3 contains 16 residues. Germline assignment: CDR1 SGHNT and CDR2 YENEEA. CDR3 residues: CANSLEWWDGLDEQFF. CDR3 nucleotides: TGTGCCAACAGCTTAGAGTGGTGGGACGGCCTAGATGAGCAGTTCTTC.

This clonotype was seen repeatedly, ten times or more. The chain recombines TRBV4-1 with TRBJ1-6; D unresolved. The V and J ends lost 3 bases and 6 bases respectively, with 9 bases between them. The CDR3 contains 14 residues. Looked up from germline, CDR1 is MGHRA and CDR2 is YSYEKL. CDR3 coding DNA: TGCGCCAGCAGCCACACACGGCTTAATTCACCCCTCCACTTT. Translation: CASSHTRLNSPLHF.

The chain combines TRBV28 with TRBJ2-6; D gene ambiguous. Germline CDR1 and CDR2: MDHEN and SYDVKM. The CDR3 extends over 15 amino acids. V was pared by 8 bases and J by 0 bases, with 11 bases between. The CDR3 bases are TGTGCCAGCTGTGCCGCAGGCTCTGGGGCCAACGTCCTGACTTTC. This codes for CASCAAGSGANVLTF.